This record looks at one TCR beta chain sequence and its context. Its antigen is unidentified. CDR3 length equals 15 residues. V dropped 5 bases and J dropped 8; count of bases not matched to a gene: 9. Germline-derived CDR1 and CDR2 are LNHDA and SQIVND (reference sequence). The sample originates from a study of blood T cells in healthy people across ages. Study outcomes and limitations: A conclusive naive versus antigen-experienced comparison was prevented by the unsorted PBMCs. A roughly linear fall in TCR beta diversity per million T cells was seen with increasing age.

Per-sample PBMC isolation yielded at least 6 million cells. Primers used in a second PCR of about 7 to 12 cycles were a sample-barcoded 5' primer and a J-beta primer mix. TCRdb fed the 5' RACE reads into MiXCR, producing one record per CDR3 protein. Of around 1.1 million distinct CDR3 sequences in the sample, around two fifths are singletons; the top ten hold about an eighth. The chain recombines TRBV19 with TRBJ1-6; 7 positions agree with TRBD1. The TCR comes from a man aged 18 to 35 in good health. The sample consisted of blood. The CDR3 protein is CASSPHDREDSPLHF. The CDR3 bases are TGTGCCAGTAGTCCACACGACAGGGAGGATTCACCCCTCCACTTT. Full variable domain (missing parts from reference TRBV19 and TRBJ1-6): DGGITQSPKYLFRKEGQNVTLSCEQNLNHDAMYWYRQDPGQGLRLIYYSQIVNDFQKGDIAEGYSVSREKKESFPLTVTSAQKNPTAFYLCASSPHDREDSPLHFGNGTRLTVT.